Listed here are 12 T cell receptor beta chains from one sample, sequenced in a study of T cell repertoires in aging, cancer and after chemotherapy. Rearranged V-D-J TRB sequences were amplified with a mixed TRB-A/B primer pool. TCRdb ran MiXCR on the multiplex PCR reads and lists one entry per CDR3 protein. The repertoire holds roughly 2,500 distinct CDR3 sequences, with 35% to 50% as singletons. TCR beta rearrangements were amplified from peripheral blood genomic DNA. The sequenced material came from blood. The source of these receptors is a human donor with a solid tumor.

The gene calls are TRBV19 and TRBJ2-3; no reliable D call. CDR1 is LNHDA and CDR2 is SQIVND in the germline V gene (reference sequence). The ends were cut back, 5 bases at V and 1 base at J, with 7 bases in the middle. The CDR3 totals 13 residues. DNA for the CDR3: TGTGCCAGTAGTCCCCCGGGCACAGATACGCAGTATTTT. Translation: CASSPPGTDTQYF.

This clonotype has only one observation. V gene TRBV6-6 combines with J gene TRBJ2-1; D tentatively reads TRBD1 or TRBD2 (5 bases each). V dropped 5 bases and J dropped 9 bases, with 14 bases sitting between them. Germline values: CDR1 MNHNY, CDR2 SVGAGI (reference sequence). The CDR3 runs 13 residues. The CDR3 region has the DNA TGTGCCAGCAGTCCCGGGGCAGTCCCTGAGCAGTTCTTC. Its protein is CASSPGAVPEQFF.

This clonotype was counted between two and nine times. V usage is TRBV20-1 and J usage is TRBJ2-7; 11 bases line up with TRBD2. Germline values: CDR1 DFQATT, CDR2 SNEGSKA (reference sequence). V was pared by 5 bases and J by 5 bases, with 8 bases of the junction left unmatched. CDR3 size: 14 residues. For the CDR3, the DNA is TGCAGTGCTGGACTTACTAGCGGGGGTAACGAGCAGTACTTC. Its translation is CSAGLTSGGNEQYF.

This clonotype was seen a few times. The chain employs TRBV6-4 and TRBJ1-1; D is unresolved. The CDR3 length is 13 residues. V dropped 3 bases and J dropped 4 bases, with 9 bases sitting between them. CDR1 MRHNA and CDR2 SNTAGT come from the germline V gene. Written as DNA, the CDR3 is TGTGCCAGCAGTGAGGGCAGTAGCACTGAAGCTTTCTTT. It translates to CASSEGSSTEAFF.

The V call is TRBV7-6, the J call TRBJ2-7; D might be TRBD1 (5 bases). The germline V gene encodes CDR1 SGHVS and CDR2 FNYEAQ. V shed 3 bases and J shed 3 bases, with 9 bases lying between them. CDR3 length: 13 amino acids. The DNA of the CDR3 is TGTGCCAGCAGCTTCGGACAAGACTACGAGCAGTACTTC. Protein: CASSFGQDYEQYF. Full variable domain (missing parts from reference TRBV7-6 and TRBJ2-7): GAGVSQSPRYKVTKRGQDVALRCDPISGHVSLYWYRQALGQGPEFLTYFNYEAQQDKSGLPNDRFSAERPEGSISTLTIQRTEQRDSAMYRCASSFGQDYEQYFGPGTRLTVT.

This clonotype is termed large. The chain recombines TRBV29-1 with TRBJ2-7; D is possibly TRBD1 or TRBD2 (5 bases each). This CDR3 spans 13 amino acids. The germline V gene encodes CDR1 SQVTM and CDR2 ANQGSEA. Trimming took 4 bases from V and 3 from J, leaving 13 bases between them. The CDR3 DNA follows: TGCAGCGTTGTACCCAGGGACGGCTACGAGCAGTACTTC. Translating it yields CSVVPRDGYEQYF.

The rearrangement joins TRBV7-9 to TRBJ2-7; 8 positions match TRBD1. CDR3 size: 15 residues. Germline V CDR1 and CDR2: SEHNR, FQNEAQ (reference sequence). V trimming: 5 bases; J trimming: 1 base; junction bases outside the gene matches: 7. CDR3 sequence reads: CASSPWGQASYEQYF. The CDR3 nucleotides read TGTGCCAGCAGCCCTTGGGGACAGGCATCCTACGAGCAGTACTTC.

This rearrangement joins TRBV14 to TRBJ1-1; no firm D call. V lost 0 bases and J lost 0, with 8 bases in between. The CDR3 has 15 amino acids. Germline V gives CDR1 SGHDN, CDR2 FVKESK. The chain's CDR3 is CASSQELSVNTEAFF. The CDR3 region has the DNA TGTGCCAGCAGCCAAGAGCTCTCGGTGAACACTGAAGCTTTCTTT.

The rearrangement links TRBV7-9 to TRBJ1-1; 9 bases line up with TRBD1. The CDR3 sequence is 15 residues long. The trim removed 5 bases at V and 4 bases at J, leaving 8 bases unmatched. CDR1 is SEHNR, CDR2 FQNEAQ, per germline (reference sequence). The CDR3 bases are TGTGCCAGCAGCCTTTCTCGGACAGGGGCCACTGAAGCTTTCTTT. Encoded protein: CASSLSRTGATEAFF.

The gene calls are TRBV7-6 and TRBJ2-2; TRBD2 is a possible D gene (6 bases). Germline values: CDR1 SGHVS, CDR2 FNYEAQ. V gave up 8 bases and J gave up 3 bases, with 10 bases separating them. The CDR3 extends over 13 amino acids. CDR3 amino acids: CASGWGDTGELFF. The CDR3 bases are TGTGCCAGCGGGTGGGGGGACACCGGGGAGCTGTTTTTT.

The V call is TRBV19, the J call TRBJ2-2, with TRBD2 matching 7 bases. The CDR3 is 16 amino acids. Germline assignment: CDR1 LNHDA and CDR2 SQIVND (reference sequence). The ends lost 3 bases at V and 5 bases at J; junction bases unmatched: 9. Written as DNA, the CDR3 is TGTGCCAGTAGTATGTGGGGGAGGGCCTCGACCGGGGAGCTGTTTTTT. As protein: CASSMWGRASTGELFF.

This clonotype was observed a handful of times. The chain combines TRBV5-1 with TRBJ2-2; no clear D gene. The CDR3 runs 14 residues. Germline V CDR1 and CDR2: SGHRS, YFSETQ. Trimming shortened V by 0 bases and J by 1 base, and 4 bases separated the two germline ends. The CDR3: CASSLGQNTGELFF. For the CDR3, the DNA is TGCGCCAGCAGCTTGGGTCAGAACACCGGGGAGCTGTTTTTT.